Each of the 13 T cell receptor beta chains below was sequenced from the same sample in a study of CD8 T cells in ankylosing spondylitis. The antigens for these receptors are not known. TCRdb used MiXCR to reprocess the 5' RACE reads, holding one entry per CDR3 protein. The data contain some 700,000 distinct CDR3 sequences, around 20% of them singletons. Study outcomes and limitations: What seemed typical of ankylosing spondylitis blood was a TCR beta motif built from several highly homologous variants.

The sample taken for sequencing was blood, either unsorted or a sorted T cell fraction (not recorded which). These receptor sequences come from a male donor with ankylosing spondylitis.

The chain joins TRBV7-3 to TRBJ2-3; D not certain. The CDR3 spans 13 residues. Germline CDR1 and CDR2: SGHTA and FQGTGA. The CDR3 loop is CGTAMSLGDTQYF. CDR3 bases: TGTGGGACGGCCATGTCATTGGGGGATACGCAGTATTTT.

This clonotype was found a few times. This chain links TRBV15 with TRBJ1-2, with TRBD1 matching 9 bases. This CDR3 region has 14 residues. The junction had 5 bases not matched to a gene; V was cut back by 3 bases and J by 6 bases. The germline V gene has CDR1 LNHNV and CDR2 YYDKDF (reference sequence). CDR3 in amino acids: CATSSRTGGDGYTF. The CDR3 nucleotides are TGTGCCACCAGCAGCCGTACAGGGGGCGATGGCTACACCTTC.

This clonotype was picked up one time. V usage is TRBV3-1 and J usage is TRBJ2-7; D ambiguous. Per germline, CDR1 LGHDT and CDR2 YNNKEL (reference sequence). The CDR3 is 16 amino acids. Trimming left V 1 base short and J 2 bases short, with 15 bases between. The CDR3 is CASSQVASLTPYEQYF. The DNA of the CDR3 is TGTGCCAGCAGCCAAGTGGCCAGCCTCACCCCCTACGAGCAGTACTTC.

This sequence joins TRBV7-3 and TRBJ2-1; D possibly corresponds to TRBD2 (6 bases). Trimming removed 1 base from V and 8 bases from J, with 21 bases in between. CDR3 length: 17 amino acids. CDR1 is SGHTA, CDR2 FQGTGA, per germline. CDR3 amino acids: CASSLISRRGPSDEQFF. CDR3 DNA sequence: TGTGCCAGCAGCTTAATTTCCCGGCGGGGACCTTCCGATGAGCAGTTCTTC.

This clonotype was found a few times. The chain joins TRBV18 to TRBJ2-5; D gene unclear. V gave up 4 bases and J gave up 2 bases, with 11 bases separating them. CDR3 length: 14 amino acids. Germline V gene sequence: CDR1 KGHSH, CDR2 LQKENI. CDR3 loop: CASSQPSRQETQYF. In nucleotides, the CDR3 is TGTGCCAGCTCACAGCCGAGCAGACAAGAGACCCAGTACTTC.

This clonotype was counted only a few times. This chain joins TRBV20-1 and TRBJ1-3; D is unclear. Per the germline V gene, CDR1 is DFQATT and CDR2 is SNEGSKA (reference sequence). CDR3 length equals 12 residues. Trimming removed 3 bases from V and 4 bases from J, with 7 bases in between. In DNA form, the CDR3 reads TGCAGTGCTAGGGCAGACGGAAACACCATATATTTT. Its translation is CSARADGNTIYF.

This clonotype appeared a few times. The chain recombines TRBV9 with TRBJ1-6; 9 bases map to TRBD1. The CDR3 is made up of 15 amino acids. Germline trimming cut 0 bases from V and 6 bases from J; bases unmatched to any gene: 1. CDR1 is SGDLS and CDR2 is YYNGEE in the germline V gene. The CDR3 DNA follows: TGTGCCAGCAGCGTAGGGGACAGGGTTAATTCACCCCTCCACTTT. Its translation is CASSVGDRVNSPLHF. The full variable domain, completed using reference TRBV9 and TRBJ1-6, is DSGVTQTPKHLITATGQRVTLRCSPRSGDLSVYWYQQSLDQGLQFLIQYYNGEERAKGNILERFSAQQFPDLHSELNLSSLELGDSALYFCASSVGDRVNSPLHFGNGTRLTVT.

This sequence joins TRBV5-1 and TRBJ2-6, with D possibly TRBD2 on 7 matching bases. This CDR3 has 17 residues. Per germline, CDR1 SGHRS and CDR2 YFSETQ. Trimming removed 6 bases from V and 2 bases from J, with 18 bases in between. The chain's CDR3 is CASIAGAGYAGANVLTF. The CDR3 nucleotides are TGCGCCAGCATCGCGGGGGCAGGGTATGCTGGGGCCAACGTCCTGACTTTC.

There are many counts of this clonotype. V gene TRBV29-1 combines with J gene TRBJ2-7; TRBD1 matches 7 bases. The CDR3 covers 14 residues. The trim removed 6 bases at V and 0 bases at J, leaving 8 bases unmatched. The V gene's germline CDR1 is SQVTM and CDR2 ANQGSEA. CDR3 sequence (DNA): TGCAGCGTCGCGCGGACAGGCCGCTCCTACGAGCAGTACTTC. As protein: CSVARTGRSYEQYF.

This clonotype occurred a few times. V gene TRBV3-1 combines with J gene TRBJ1-4; D might be TRBD1 (5 bases). V was cut by 0 bases and J by 10 bases, with 12 bases left in between. From germline, CDR1 is LGHDT and CDR2 YNNKEL (reference sequence). This CDR3 is 14 amino acids long. CDR3 in DNA: TGTGCCAGCAGCCAAGATCTCAGGGCTGGAAAACTGTTTTTT. Protein sequence: CASSQDLRAGKLFF. The variable domain in full, with the rest retrieved from reference TRBV3-1 and TRBJ1-4, is DTAVSQTPKYLVTQMGNDKSIKCEQNLGHDTMYWYKQDSKKFLKIMFSYNNKELIINETVPNRFSPKSPDKAHLNLHINSLELGDSAVYFCASSQDLRAGKLFFGSGTQLSVL.

The J gene is TRBJ2-7, the V gene TRBV5-1, with D possibly being TRBD2 (5 bases). The germline V gene has CDR1 SGHRS and CDR2 YFSETQ. This CDR3 has 16 residues. Trimming left V 0 bases short and J 5 bases short, with 18 bases between. In nucleotides, the CDR3 is TGCGCCAGCAGCTTGGGGAAGAGGGTCGACTTTGACGAGCAGTACTTC. Its protein product is CASSLGKRVDFDEQYF.

The chain employs TRBV12-3 or TRBV12-4 and TRBJ1-6, with 8 bases identical to TRBD1. The CDR3 loop spans 15 amino acids. J gave up 9 bases and V 4 bases, and 8 bases lay outside the gene matches. Here the CDR3 DNA reads TGTGCCAGCAGTTGGACAGGGTTTGTCTCTTCACCCCTCCACTTT. This sequence encodes CASSWTGFVSSPLHF.

V gene TRBV28 combines with J gene TRBJ1-6; D is undetermined. V lost 3 bases, J lost 9 bases, and 15 bases lay in between. Germline V CDR1 and CDR2: MDHEN, SYDVKM. This CDR3 is 15 amino acids long. CDR3 sequence: CASSFFSTGSSPLHF. Here the CDR3 DNA reads TGTGCCAGCAGTTTCTTTTCCACCGGGAGTTCACCCCTCCACTTT.